This entry features one TCR beta chain sequence. Its antigen is not identified. Produced via immunoSEQ multiplex PCR; TCRdb's table is partial and in-frame only. This table holds about 56,000 clones, approximately 97% found once. The data belong to a study of siplizumab effects on memory and regulatory T cells. Naive, memory, effector memory and TEMRA subsets, all unstimulated, were sequenced in three donor pairs. Germline V lookup: CDR1 LNHNV, CDR2 YYDKDF (reference sequence). V was cut by 0 bases and J by 2 bases, with 13 bases left in between. The CDR3 has 16 amino acids. Study results and limitations: Naive T cell populations appeared to exhibit greater diversity than memory cells and appeared to be major alloresponse contributors.

This TCR derives from a human donor in good health. Material: naive CD8+ T cells sorted from blood. The chain couples TRBV15 to TRBJ2-5, with a tentative D call TRBD2 (5 bases). CDR3 bases: TGTGCCACCAGCAGAGAAGGCGGAGGCCGACAAGAGACCCAGTACTTC. It encodes CATSREGGGRQETQYF.